The 32 T cell receptor beta chains given below trace back to one sample, sequenced in a study of T-cell memory formation after mild COVID-19. TCRdb re-derived calls from the 5' RACE reads in MiXCR, one entry per CDR3 protein. The sample holds about 470,000 distinct CDR3 sequences, roughly 23% seen once. The sequencing input was PBMCs or a T cell subset sorted from them (not recorded which). These receptors all stem from an adult woman who had mild COVID-19 (a few samples of this study predate the infection). Cell type and time point are not known.

The V call is TRBV12-3 or TRBV12-4, the J call TRBJ2-3; 7 bases are a match to TRBD2. The CDR3 totals 12 residues. V shed 5 bases, J shed 8 bases, and the junction held 4 bases outside the gene matches. In DNA form, the CDR3 reads TGTGCCAGCAGTGCCCTAGCGGTTACGCAGTATTTT. It specifies CASSALAVTQYF.

This clonotype was counted only a few times. This chain uses TRBV15 with TRBJ2-1; 7 nucleotides align to TRBD1. The CDR3 covers 15 residues. Germline values: CDR1 LNHNV, CDR2 YYDKDF (reference sequence). V lost 3 bases to trimming and J lost 6 bases; unmatched junction nucleotides: 8. The CDR3 DNA reads as TGTGCCACCAGCAGCCCGGGACAGTGGGCCAATGAGCAGTTCTTC. Protein sequence: CATSSPGQWANEQFF.

The rearrangement joins TRBV6-6 to TRBJ2-3; D not resolved. This CDR3 has 16 amino acids. Trimming took off 0 bases at V and 1 base at J, with 11 bases between the two ends. CDR1 MNHNY and CDR2 SVGAGI come from the germline V gene (reference sequence). The CDR3 nucleotides are TGTGCCAGCAGTTACTCAGCGTATCGCGGCACAGATACGCAGTATTTT. Amino acids: CASSYSAYRGTDTQYF.

This clonotype showed up just a few times. CDR3 nucleotide sequence: TGCAGTGCTAGGGACAGAACAACTAATGAAAAACTGTTTTTT. This encodes CSARDRTTNEKLFF. The chain employs TRBV20-1 and TRBJ1-4, with a possible D match to TRBD1 (6 bases). Germline CDR1 DFQATT, CDR2 SNEGSKA (reference sequence). This CDR3 has 14 residues. Trimming cost V 3 bases and J 0 bases, with 8 bases left between them.

The chain carries TRBV5-1 and TRBJ2-7; 8 bases are shared with TRBD1. The CDR3 runs 15 residues. Trimming cost V 0 bases and J 3 bases; bases outside gene matches: 5. Germline V lookup: CDR1 SGHRS, CDR2 YFSETQ. CDR3 DNA: TGCGCCAGCAGCTTGGAACAGGGGGAGATCTACGAGCAGTACTTC. Residues: CASSLEQGEIYEQYF.

This clonotype has a single count. The chain recombines TRBV20-1 with TRBJ2-7; the D gene is possibly TRBD2 (6 bases). Between the trimmed V and J ends, which lost 7 bases and 2 bases, there was a span of 12 bases. CDR3 length: 12 amino acids. Germline CDR1 DFQATT, CDR2 SNEGSKA (reference sequence). The chain's CDR3 is CSVGGAAYEQYF. The CDR3 DNA is TGCAGTGTGGGCGGGGCGGCCTACGAGCAGTACTTC.

This clonotype was found many times. This chain joins TRBV7-2 and TRBJ2-3; TRBD2 matches at 10 bases. Trimming took 10 bases from V and 4 from J; bases not matched to a gene: 14. Germline-derived CDR1 and CDR2 are SGHTA and FQGNSA. The CDR3 covers 16 residues. The CDR3 reads CATKGGAGGPADTQYF. The DNA of the CDR3 is TGTGCCACCAAGGGGGGAGCGGGAGGGCCTGCAGATACGCAGTATTTT.

At least ten counts were recorded for this clonotype. The V gene is TRBV2, the J gene TRBJ1-5; no definite D call. CDR1 and CDR2 from the germline V gene are SNHLY and FYNNEI. This CDR3 is built from 13 residues. Trimming pared 6 bases from V and 0 bases from J, leaving 6 bases between. In nucleotides, the CDR3 is TGTGCCAGCAGCGGAGATAGCAATCAGCCCCAGCATTTT. Translating it yields CASSGDSNQPQHF.

This clonotype was seen only a few times. For the CDR3, the DNA is TGTGCCAGCAGTTTCTCTAGCGGAAGCACAGATACGCAGTATTTT. Protein: CASSFSSGSTDTQYF. This sequence joins TRBV12-3 or TRBV12-4 and TRBJ2-3; 7 nucleotides match TRBD2. J was trimmed by 0 bases and V by 3 bases; bases with no gene match: 3. CDR3 length: 15 residues.

This chain links TRBV5-1 with TRBJ1-6; D call uncertain. Germline CDR1 SGHRS, CDR2 YFSETQ. Trimming took 0 bases from V and 10 from J, leaving 11 bases between them. The CDR3 covers 14 residues. Here the CDR3 DNA reads TGCGCCAGCAGCTTGGGAGGGTTAGAATCACCCCTCCACTTT. Protein: CASSLGGLESPLHF. Variable domain in full (rest from reference TRBV5-1 and TRBJ1-6): KAGVTQTPRYLIKTRGQQVTLSCSPISGHRSVSWYQQTPGQGLQFLFEYFSETQRNKGNFPGRFSGRQFSNSRSEMNVSTLELGDSALYLCASSLGGLESPLHFGNGTRLTVT.

In its sample, this clonotype was seen a few times. The chain uses TRBV28 and TRBJ2-3; 10 bases agree with TRBD2. Germline CDR1 and CDR2: MDHEN and SYDVKM. This CDR3 is built from 14 residues. V gave up 7 bases and J gave up 2 bases; unmatched junction bases: 3. CDR3 DNA sequence: TGTGCCAGCAAAGCGGGAGGGGCCACAGATACGCAGTATTTT. It is translated as CASKAGGATDTQYF.

The chain links TRBV27 to TRBJ1-1, with 7 nucleotides matching TRBD1. CDR3 size: 21 residues. Germline CDR1 reads MNHEY; CDR2 reads SMNVEV (reference sequence). The V segment lost 6 bases and the J segment 0 bases; nucleotides outside the gene matches: 25. This CDR3 reads CASSSDGAPGTVLTMNTEAFF. The CDR3 nucleotides read TGTGCCAGCAGCAGTGACGGGGCCCCCGGGACAGTCCTTACCATGAACACTGAAGCTTTCTTT.

This clonotype was seen a few times. The rearrangement joins TRBV12-3 or TRBV12-4 to TRBJ2-1, with a possible D match to TRBD1 (5 bases). The V and J ends lost 1 base and 9 bases respectively, with 13 bases between them. The length of the CDR3 is 14 residues. This CDR3 reads CASSLVSRGGEQFF. The CDR3 nucleotides are TGTGCCAGCAGTTTAGTATCAAGGGGTGGTGAGCAGTTCTTC.

There are a few counts of this clonotype. This chain uses TRBV12-3 or TRBV12-4 with TRBJ2-3; D call uncertain. V was shortened by 7 bases and J by 7 bases, with 12 bases between the two germline ends. The CDR3 totals 12 residues. The CDR3 DNA reads TGTGCCAGCAAGCCTAGTTTACATACGCAGTATTTT. This encodes CASKPSLHTQYF.

The chain recombines TRBV2 with TRBJ2-5; 9 bases map to TRBD2. Trimming at V came to 5 bases and at J to 7 bases, leaving 11 bases not matched to a gene. The CDR3 is 15 amino acids. In germline, CDR1 is SNHLY, CDR2 FYNNEI. In nucleotides, the CDR3 is TGTGCCAGCAGTATCCAGCGGGGGGCGTCCGGGACCCAGTACTTC. As protein: CASSIQRGASGTQYF.

This chain uses TRBV7-9 with TRBJ2-5, with D maybe TRBD2 (7 bases). Deletions cut 5 bases from V and 2 bases from J, with 12 bases between. The CDR3 spans 14 residues. The germline gives CDR1 SEHNR, CDR2 FQNEAQ (reference sequence). CDR3 coding DNA: TGTGCCAGCAGCACGGGGGGCCCACAAGAGACCCAGTACTTC. Protein product: CASSTGGPQETQYF.

The gene calls are TRBV27 and TRBJ2-2; D gene ambiguous. Germline-derived CDR1 and CDR2 are MNHEY and SMNVEV (reference sequence). The CDR3 runs to 15 residues. V was trimmed by 3 bases and J by 0 bases, leaving 8 bases between them. For the CDR3, the DNA is TGTGCCAGCAGTTTTGACCCTTCGAACACCGGGGAGCTGTTTTTT. Its protein is CASSFDPSNTGELFF.

The rearrangement uses TRBV7-2 and TRBJ1-2; no reliable D call. Germline V gene lookup returns CDR1 SGHTA and CDR2 FQGNSA. V was shortened by 2 bases and J by 6 bases, with 10 bases between the two germline ends. The CDR3 totals 13 residues. CDR3 nucleotide sequence: TGTGCCAGCAGCTTATCCAGACTAGATGGCTACACCTTC. Amino acids: CASSLSRLDGYTF.

The genes are TRBV15 and TRBJ1-2, with TRBD1 as a possible D gene (5 bases). This CDR3 has 12 amino acids. From germline, CDR1 is LNHNV and CDR2 YYDKDF (reference sequence). Trimming stripped 2 bases from V and 7 bases from J, with 8 bases between. Here the CDR3 reads CATSRPRVGYTF. The CDR3 DNA reads as TGTGCCACCAGCAGACCCAGGGTTGGCTACACCTTC.

This clonotype was counted only a few times. The chain is built from TRBV12-3 or TRBV12-4 and TRBJ2-2; D call uncertain. V lost 0 bases and J 4 bases, leaving 12 bases between the germline ends. There are 16 residues in the CDR3. As DNA, the CDR3 is TGTGCCAGCAGTTTAGCGTCGGGTATGGCCACCGGGGAGCTGTTTTTT. It translates to CASSLASGMATGELFF.

This clonotype was detected only a few times. V is TRBV4-1 and J is TRBJ2-7; the match to TRBD2 covers 10 bases. The CDR3 is made up of 17 amino acids. V trimming: 3 bases; J trimming: 3 bases; junction bases outside the gene matches: 11. Germline CDR1 and CDR2: MGHRA and YSYEKL. The CDR3 is CASSQAPASGGIYEQYF. As DNA, the CDR3 is TGCGCCAGCAGCCAGGCGCCCGCTAGCGGGGGTATCTACGAGCAGTACTTC.

The V gene is TRBV6-5, the J gene TRBJ1-1; perhaps TRBD1 as D (6 bases). Trimming removed 5 bases at V and 4 bases at J, with 17 bases between. The CDR3 extends over 15 amino acids. Per the germline V gene, CDR1 is MNHEY and CDR2 is SVGAGI. CDR3 nucleotide sequence: TGTGCCAGCAGTACGGTGGGGGCAATCGGCACTGAAGCTTTCTTT. As protein: CASSTVGAIGTEAFF.

This chain links TRBV29-1 with TRBJ2-1; a weak D match, TRBD1 (6 bases). The CDR3 runs 13 residues. Trimming pared 8 bases from V and 9 bases from J, leaving 20 bases between. The germline V gene has CDR1 SQVTM and CDR2 ANQGSEA. Here the CDR3 reads CSSLPSGVTEQFF. The CDR3 DNA reads as TGCAGCTCGCTCCCTTCAGGGGTCACTGAGCAGTTCTTC.

In its sample, this clonotype was seen a few times. V is TRBV7-8 and J is TRBJ2-7; TRBD2 matches 7 bases. Germline loops: CDR1 SGHVS, CDR2 FQNEAQ. V lost 5 bases and J lost 0; bases outside the gene matches: 7. The CDR3 extends over 15 amino acids. The chain's CDR3 is CASSPASGVSYEQYF. CDR3 DNA: TGTGCCAGCAGCCCCGCCAGCGGGGTCTCCTACGAGCAGTACTTC.

DNA for the CDR3: TGTGCCAGCAGTGAAGGGATGCGAGCCAACGTCCTGACTTTC. It specifies CASSEGMRANVLTF. This chain joins TRBV6-4 and TRBJ2-6; the D is unclear. Germline V lookup: CDR1 MRHNA, CDR2 SNTAGT. V was clipped by 3 bases and J by 7 bases, with 10 bases between them. The CDR3 loop spans 14 amino acids.

This clonotype has a handful of counts. This chain uses TRBV7-9 with TRBJ2-2; 8 positions agree with TRBD1. There are 17 residues in the CDR3. Trimming cost V 6 bases and J 1 base; bases outside gene matches: 10. CDR1 SEHNR and CDR2 FQNEAQ come from the germline V gene (reference sequence). CDR3: CASRPRPGTGNTGELFF. In DNA, the CDR3 is TGTGCCAGCAGACCGAGACCGGGGACAGGGAACACCGGGGAGCTGTTTTTT.

This rearrangement joins TRBV7-3 to TRBJ2-3; TRBD2 agrees at 7 bases. The CDR3 is 15 amino acids. Per the germline V gene, CDR1 is SGHTA and CDR2 is FQGTGA. V was clipped by 3 bases and J by 1 base; unmatched bases: 4. CDR3 loop: CASSLGTIRTDTQYF. In DNA form, the CDR3 reads TGTGCCAGCAGCTTGGGGACTATCCGCACAGATACGCAGTATTTT.

Only a few counts were recorded for this clonotype. The chain carries TRBV19 and TRBJ2-4; D possibly corresponds to TRBD2 (5 bases). Germline CDR1 and CDR2: LNHDA and SQIVND (reference sequence). The length of the CDR3 is 13 residues. Trimming removed 4 bases from V and 8 bases from J, with 12 bases in between. The CDR3 sequence: CASSTTEGDIQYF. The CDR3, as DNA: TGTGCCAGTAGTACCACAGAGGGAGACATTCAGTACTTC.

The chain is built from TRBV6-5 and TRBJ2-7, with 10 nucleotides matching TRBD2. This CDR3 has 15 residues. Trimming at V came to 6 bases and at J to 4 bases, leaving 9 bases not matched to a gene. Looked up from germline, CDR1 is MNHEY and CDR2 is SVGAGI. CDR3 amino acids: CASRGSGRLVYEQYF. CDR3 nucleotide sequence: TGTGCCAGCAGAGGTAGCGGGAGGCTGGTATACGAGCAGTACTTC.

This chain joins TRBV4-3 and TRBJ1-1; D is unresolved. Per the germline V gene, CDR1 is LGHNA and CDR2 is YSLEER. The V and J ends lost 1 base and 7 bases respectively, with 13 bases between them. This CDR3 is 14 amino acids long. The CDR3 here is CASSQVQNPIEAFF. The DNA for the CDR3 is TGCGCCAGCAGCCAAGTACAGAACCCCATTGAAGCTTTCTTT.

This clonotype has just a few counts. The chain joins TRBV2 to TRBJ2-6, with D possibly called TRBD1 or TRBD2 (6 bases each). Germline V gene lookup returns CDR1 SNHLY and CDR2 FYNNEI. The length of the CDR3 is 18 residues. V was clipped by 1 base and J by 2 bases, with 15 bases between them. The CDR3 reads CASSEGQADYAGANVLTF. Written as DNA, the CDR3 is TGTGCCAGCAGTGAAGGACAGGCGGACTACGCTGGGGCCAACGTCCTGACTTTC.

V gene TRBV3-1 combines with J gene TRBJ1-4, with D unresolved. Trimming cost V 5 bases and J 5 bases, with 12 bases left between them. Germline V CDR1 and CDR2: LGHDT, YNNKEL (reference sequence). This CDR3 contains 14 residues. In DNA form, the CDR3 reads TGTGCCAGCAGCGTTAGAGTCGGGAATGAAAAACTGTTTTTT. It encodes CASSVRVGNEKLFF. Full variable domain (missing parts from reference TRBV3-1 and TRBJ1-4): DTAVSQTPKYLVTQMGNDKSIKCEQNLGHDTMYWYKQDSKKFLKIMFSYNNKELIINETVPNRFSPKSPDKAHLNLHINSLELGDSAVYFCASSVRVGNEKLFFGSGTQLSVL.